The T cell receptor (beta chain) under discussion was sequenced for a study of blood T cell repertoires in COVID-19. Study context: The origin of the acute and convalescent COVID-19 samples was the United States, Italy and Spain. PBMCs, B-cell-depleted T cells, or T cells were the source of the cDNA or gDNA that made up the material.

The germline gives CDR1 LNHDA, CDR2 SQIVND (reference sequence). The CDR3 contains 19 residues. Trimming removed 6 bases from V and 0 bases from J; junction bases left unmatched: 9. Sequenced by immunoSEQ multiplex PCR; TCRdb stores in-frame clones only, minus some. This table holds hundreds of thousands of clones, more than 80% found once. The cohort comprised adults aged about 18 to 90 years residing in approximately 25 US areas. Categorization into cohorts depended on clinical history that participants reported. Sequencing was performed on PBMCs or T cells enriched from blood (not recorded which). V gene TRBV19 combines with J gene TRBJ2-1; 15 nucleotides agree with TRBD2. The receptor comes from a woman under 30 who had recovered from COVID-19. The CDR3 loop reads CASRPGLAGGIGSYNEQFF. The CDR3 nucleotides read TGTGCCAGTAGGCCCGGACTAGCGGGGGGGATTGGCTCCTACAATGAGCAGTTCTTC.